The 14 T cell receptor beta chains below come from one sample, sequenced in a study of T cells after yellow fever vaccination. TCRdb itself ran the 5' RACE reads through MiXCR, one entry per CDR3 protein. The table records under 200,000 distinct CDR3 sequences, about 7% of them present only once. This specimen consisted of CD4+ T cells sorted from PBMCs, obtained more than 4 days after the first yellow fever vaccination. These receptors were collected from a man aged 18 to 35 who received the YFV17D yellow fever vaccine.

This clonotype was seen at least ten times. This chain connects TRBV10-3 to TRBJ1-3, with 8 bases matching TRBD1. Trimming at V came to 7 bases and at J to 5 bases, leaving 10 bases not matched to a gene. CDR1 is ENHRY, CDR2 SYGVKD, per germline. The CDR3 runs to 15 residues. CDR3 region: CAITFTRTGRNTIYF. As DNA, the CDR3 is TGTGCCATCACGTTTACGCGGACAGGGAGAAACACCATATATTTT.

This clonotype was observed a few times. The chain has TRBV4-3 and TRBJ2-1; 10 nucleotides line up with TRBD1. This CDR3 spans 15 amino acids. V was clipped by 5 bases and J by 8 bases; unmatched bases: 9. The germline V gene encodes CDR1 LGHNA and CDR2 YSLEER. The CDR3 DNA reads as TGCGCCAGCAGCACACGGACAGGGGGAGACTATGAGCAGTTCTTC. This codes for CASSTRTGGDYEQFF.

This clonotype came up many times. The V call is TRBV7-9, the J call TRBJ2-5; the D gene is possibly TRBD2 (5 bases). Trimming left V 2 bases short and J 2 bases short, with 12 bases between. Germline CDR1 and CDR2: SEHNR and FQNEAQ (reference sequence). The CDR3 runs to 15 residues. In nucleotides, the CDR3 is TGTGCCAGCAGCTTATATGGTCTAGCACAAGAGACCCAGTACTTC. Translating gives CASSLYGLAQETQYF.

A few counts support this clonotype. V usage is TRBV20-1 and J usage is TRBJ1-2; 8 nucleotides align to TRBD1. Germline V gene data show CDR1 as DFQATT and CDR2 as SNEGSKA (reference sequence). The V gene end was trimmed by 5 bases and the J gene end by 5 bases; junction bases not matched to a gene: 16. The CDR3 contains 16 residues. The CDR3 nucleotides read TGCAGTGCTGGCCGTACTCAGGGGGCGCTGGATTATGGCTACACCTTC. It encodes CSAGRTQGALDYGYTF.

This clonotype was counted ten times or more. The V and J genes are TRBV4-1 and TRBJ2-3; D remains unclear. The V and J ends lost 6 bases and 4 bases respectively, with 11 bases between them. Germline V gives CDR1 MGHRA, CDR2 YSYEKL. This CDR3 has 13 residues. CDR3 loop: CASRLKGSDTQYF. CDR3 bases: TGCGCCAGCAGGCTTAAAGGGTCAGATACGCAGTATTTT.

DNA of the CDR3: TGTGCCAGCTCACCAATTCGAGGACAGGGATATTCACCCCTCCACTTT. Protein product: CASSPIRGQGYSPLHF. The chain uses TRBV18 and TRBJ1-6, with TRBD1 matching over 8 bases. Trimming took 2 bases from V and 8 from J; bases not matched to a gene: 8. The CDR3 is made up of 16 amino acids. Germline V gene lookup returns CDR1 KGHSH and CDR2 LQKENI. Full variable domain (missing parts from reference TRBV18 and TRBJ1-6): NAGVMQNPRHLVRRRGQEARLRCSPMKGHSHVYWYRQLPEEGLKFMVYLQKENIIDESGMPKERFSAEFPKEGPSILRIQQVVRGDSAAYFCASSPIRGQGYSPLHFGNGTRLTVT.

This clonotype has a count of ten or more. The gene calls are TRBV24-1 and TRBJ2-3, with 8 bases that match TRBD2. V was clipped by 2 bases and J by 0 bases; unmatched bases: 3. This CDR3 is built from 16 residues. CDR1 is KGHDR, CDR2 SFDVKD, per germline. CDR3 in DNA: TGTGCCACCAGTGATTCCTTAGCGGGAAGCACAGATACGCAGTATTTT. Amino acids: CATSDSLAGSTDTQYF.

The V call is TRBV19, the J call TRBJ2-5, with D possibly being TRBD1 (5 bases). The CDR3 is 15 amino acids. Germline lookup yields CDR1 LNHDA and CDR2 SQIVND (reference sequence). Trimming removed 4 bases at V and 3 bases at J, with 15 bases between. Here the CDR3 DNA reads TGTGCCAGTAGTAATGGCTGGCAGGGAAAAGAGACCCAGTACTTC. Translated, it gives CASSNGWQGKETQYF.

This clonotype was seen more than once but under ten times. The chain combines TRBV7-9 with TRBJ2-1; possibly TRBD2 for D (6 bases). Trimming stripped 4 bases from V and 2 bases from J, with 12 bases between. The CDR3 has 15 amino acids. Germline values: CDR1 SEHNR, CDR2 FQNEAQ (reference sequence). The CDR3 region is CASSSRGSTYNEQFF. In DNA, the CDR3 is TGTGCCAGCAGCTCTCGGGGGTCTACCTACAATGAGCAGTTCTTC.

About this clonotype itself: This may come from a read error, since a much larger clone is one base off. The CDR3 DNA follows: TGTGCCAGTAGTATAGATCCGGGACGGATTAGTACTGAAGCTTTCTTT. It yields the protein CASSIDPGRISTEAFF. The chain has TRBV19 and TRBJ1-1; possible D gene TRBD1, 5 bases. Looked up from germline, CDR1 is LNHDA and CDR2 is SQIVND (reference sequence). The ends were cut back, 0 bases at V and 5 bases at J, with 16 bases in the middle. The CDR3 consists of 16 residues.

The gene calls are TRBV20-1 and TRBJ2-4; 7 bases are shared with TRBD2. This CDR3 is 16 amino acids long. Germline V gene data show CDR1 as DFQATT and CDR2 as SNEGSKA (reference sequence). The ends lost 1 base at V and 3 bases at J; junction bases unmatched: 9. DNA of the CDR3: TGCAGTGCTAGAGTGGCGGGGGATGGTGGCAAAAACATTCAGTACTTC. It yields the protein CSARVAGDGGKNIQYF.

This clonotype has just a few counts. The chain links TRBV7-3 to TRBJ2-1, with D tentatively TRBD2 (5 bases). The CDR3 sequence is 14 residues long. With 1 base removed from V and 5 bases from J, the gap between germline ends came to 9 bases. The germline V gene encodes CDR1 SGHTA and CDR2 FQGTGA. CDR3 bases: TGTGCCAGCAGCTTAAGAGGGCCCCACAATGAGCAGTTCTTC. Translating it yields CASSLRGPHNEQFF.

The table lists this clonotype with many counts. The V and J genes are TRBV29-1 and TRBJ2-5; D call uncertain. Trimming pared 3 bases from V and 5 bases from J, leaving 10 bases between. There are 12 residues in the CDR3. The germline V gene has CDR1 SQVTM and CDR2 ANQGSEA. CDR3 nucleotides: TGCAGCGTTGATGAGACGACGGAGACCCAGTACTTC. Translating gives CSVDETTETQYF.

This clonotype was counted many times. The chain has TRBV7-3 and TRBJ2-1, with D uncertain. Germline V gives CDR1 SGHTA, CDR2 FQGTGA. Trimming removed 2 bases at V and 2 bases at J, with 10 bases between. The CDR3 covers 15 residues. CDR3 nucleotides: TGTGCCAGCAGCTTAGGGGAACGTACCTACAATGAGCAGTTCTTC. Residues: CASSLGERTYNEQFF.